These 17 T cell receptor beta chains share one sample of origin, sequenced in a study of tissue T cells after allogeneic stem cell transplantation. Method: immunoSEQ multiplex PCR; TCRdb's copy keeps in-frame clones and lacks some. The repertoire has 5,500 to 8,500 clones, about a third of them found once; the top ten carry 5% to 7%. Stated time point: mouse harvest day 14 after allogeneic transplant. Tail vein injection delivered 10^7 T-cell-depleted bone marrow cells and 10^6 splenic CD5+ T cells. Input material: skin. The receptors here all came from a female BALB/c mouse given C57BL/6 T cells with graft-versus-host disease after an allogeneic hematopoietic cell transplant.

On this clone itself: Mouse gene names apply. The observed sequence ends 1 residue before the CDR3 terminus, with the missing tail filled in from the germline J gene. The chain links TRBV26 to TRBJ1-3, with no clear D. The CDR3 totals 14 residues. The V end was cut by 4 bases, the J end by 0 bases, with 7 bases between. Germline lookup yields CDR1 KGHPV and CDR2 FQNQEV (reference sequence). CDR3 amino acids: CASSHGNSGNTLYF. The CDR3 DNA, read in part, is TGTGCCAGCAGTCACGGGAATTCTGGAAATACGCTCTAT.

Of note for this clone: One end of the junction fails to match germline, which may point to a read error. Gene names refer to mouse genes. CDR3: CARGGGRGGREDTQYF. The CDR3 DNA, read in part, is TGTGCCCGCGGTGGGGGACGGGGGGGGCGCGAAGACACCCAGTAC. This sequence joins TRBV13-2 and TRBJ2-5, with 8 bases identical to TRBD2. Coverage ceases 1 residue before the CDR3 finishes, and the germline J gene fills in the end. Germline loops: CDR1 NNHNN, CDR2 SYGAGS (reference sequence). The CDR3 runs to 16 residues.

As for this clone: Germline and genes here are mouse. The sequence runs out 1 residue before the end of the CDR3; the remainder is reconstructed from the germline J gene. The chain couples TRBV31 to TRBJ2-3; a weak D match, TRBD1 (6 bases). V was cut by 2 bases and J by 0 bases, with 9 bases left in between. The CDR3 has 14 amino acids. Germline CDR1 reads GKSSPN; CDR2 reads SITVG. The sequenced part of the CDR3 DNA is TGTGCCTGGAGTGGACAGTCTAGTGCAGAAACGCTGTAT. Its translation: CAWSGQSSAETLY. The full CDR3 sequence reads CAWSGQSSAETLYF.

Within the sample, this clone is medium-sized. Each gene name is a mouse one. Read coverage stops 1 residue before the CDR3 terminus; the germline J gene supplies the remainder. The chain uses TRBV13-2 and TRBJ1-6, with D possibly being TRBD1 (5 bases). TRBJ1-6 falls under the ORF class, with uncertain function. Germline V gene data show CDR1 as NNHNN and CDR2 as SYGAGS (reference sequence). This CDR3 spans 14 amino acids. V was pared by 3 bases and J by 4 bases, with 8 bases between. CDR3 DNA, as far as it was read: TGTGCCAGCGGTGTCGGGGGATATAATTCGCCCCTCTAC. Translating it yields CASGVGGYNSPLY. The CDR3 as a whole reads CASGVGGYNSPLYF.

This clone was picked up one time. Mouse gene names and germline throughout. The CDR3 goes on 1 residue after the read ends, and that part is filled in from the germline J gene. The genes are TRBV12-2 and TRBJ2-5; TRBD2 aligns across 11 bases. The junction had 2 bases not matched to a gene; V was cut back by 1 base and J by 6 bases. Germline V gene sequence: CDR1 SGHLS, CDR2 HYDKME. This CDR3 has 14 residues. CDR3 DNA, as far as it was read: TGTGCCAGCTCTCTGACTGGGGGGGAGGACACCCAGTAC. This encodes CASSLTGGEDTQY. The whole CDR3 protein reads CASSLTGGEDTQYF.

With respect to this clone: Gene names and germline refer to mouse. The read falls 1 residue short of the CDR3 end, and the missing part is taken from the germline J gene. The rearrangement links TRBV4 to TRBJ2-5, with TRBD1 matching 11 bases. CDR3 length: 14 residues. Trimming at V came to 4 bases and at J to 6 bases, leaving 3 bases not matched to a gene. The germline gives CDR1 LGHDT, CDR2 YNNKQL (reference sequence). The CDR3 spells CASSLDRGRDTQYF. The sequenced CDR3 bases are TGTGCCAGCAGCTTGGACAGGGGGCGGGACACCCAGTAC.

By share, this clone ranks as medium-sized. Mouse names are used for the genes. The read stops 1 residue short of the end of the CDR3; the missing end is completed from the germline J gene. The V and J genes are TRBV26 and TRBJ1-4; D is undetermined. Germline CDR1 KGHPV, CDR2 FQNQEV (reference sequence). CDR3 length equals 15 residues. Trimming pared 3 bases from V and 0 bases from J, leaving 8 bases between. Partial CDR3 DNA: TGTGCCAGCAGTCTTCGGACGGTTTCCAACGAAAGATTATTT. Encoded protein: CASSLRTVSNERLF. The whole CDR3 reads CASSLRTVSNERLFF.

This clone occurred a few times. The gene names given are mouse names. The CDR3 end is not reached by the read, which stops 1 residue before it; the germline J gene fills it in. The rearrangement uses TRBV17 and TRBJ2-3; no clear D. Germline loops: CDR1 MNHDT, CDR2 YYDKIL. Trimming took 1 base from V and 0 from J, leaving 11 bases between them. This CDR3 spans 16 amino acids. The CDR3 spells CASSRARRSSAETLYF. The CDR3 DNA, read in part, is TGTGCTAGCAGTAGAGCCAGGCGGTCTAGTGCAGAAACGCTGTAT.

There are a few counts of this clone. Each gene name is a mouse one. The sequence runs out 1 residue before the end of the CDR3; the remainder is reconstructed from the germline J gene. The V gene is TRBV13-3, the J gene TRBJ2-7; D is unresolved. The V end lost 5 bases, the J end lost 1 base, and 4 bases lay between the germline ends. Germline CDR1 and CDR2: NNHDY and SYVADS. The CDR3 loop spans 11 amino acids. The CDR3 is CASRGSYEQYF. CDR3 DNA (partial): TGTGCCAGCAGGGGGTCCTATGAACAGTAC.

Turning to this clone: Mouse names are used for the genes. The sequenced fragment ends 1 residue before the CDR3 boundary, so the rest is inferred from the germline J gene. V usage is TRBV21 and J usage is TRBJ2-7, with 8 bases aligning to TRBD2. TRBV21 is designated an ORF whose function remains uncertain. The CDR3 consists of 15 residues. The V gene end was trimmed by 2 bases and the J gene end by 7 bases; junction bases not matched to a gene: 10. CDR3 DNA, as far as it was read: TGTGCTAGCAGTCAAAACGGGGGGGGGCGCGAGGAACAGTAC. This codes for CASSQNGGGREEQY. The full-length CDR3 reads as CASSQNGGGREEQYF.

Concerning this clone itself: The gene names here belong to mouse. The CDR3 bases that were read are TGTGCCAGCAGTACCTGGGGGCCTTATGAACAGTAC. Its protein is CASSTWGPYEQY. The whole CDR3 is CASSTWGPYEQYF. This chain joins TRBV19 and TRBJ2-7, with D possibly matching TRBD2 (7 bases). The sequence runs out 1 residue before the end of the CDR3; the remainder is reconstructed from the germline J gene. Trimming removed 3 bases from V and 4 bases from J, with 11 bases in between. The CDR3 is 13 residues long. CDR1 is FNHDT, CDR2 SITEND, per germline (reference sequence).

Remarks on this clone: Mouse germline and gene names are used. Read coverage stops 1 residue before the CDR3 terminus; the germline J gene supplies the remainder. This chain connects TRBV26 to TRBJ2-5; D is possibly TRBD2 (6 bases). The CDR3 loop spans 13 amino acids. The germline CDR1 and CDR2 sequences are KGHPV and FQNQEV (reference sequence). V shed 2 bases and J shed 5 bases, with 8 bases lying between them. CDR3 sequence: CASSLAGADTQYF. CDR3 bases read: TGTGCCAGCAGTCTGGCTGGGGCAGACACCCAGTAC.

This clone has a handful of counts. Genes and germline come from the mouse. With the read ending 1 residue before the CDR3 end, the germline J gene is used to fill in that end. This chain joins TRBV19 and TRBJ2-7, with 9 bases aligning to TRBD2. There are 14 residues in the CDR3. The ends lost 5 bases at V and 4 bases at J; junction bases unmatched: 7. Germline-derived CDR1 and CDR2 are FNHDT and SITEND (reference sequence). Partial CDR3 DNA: TGTGCCAGCAGACTCCGGGACTGGGAGTATGAACAGTAC. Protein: CASRLRDWEYEQY. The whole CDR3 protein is CASRLRDWEYEQYF.

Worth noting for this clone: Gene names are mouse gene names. The CDR3 sequence: CASSLEGVNERLFF. CDR3 DNA (partial): TGTGCCAGCAGTTTAGAAGGGGTTAACGAAAGATTATTT. The V and J genes are TRBV15 and TRBJ1-4, with D perhaps TRBD1 (5 bases). The read ends 1 residue before the CDR3 terminus; that terminus is restored from the germline J gene. The CDR3 consists of 14 residues. The V gene lost 1 base and the J gene lost 5 bases, with 8 bases spanning the gap. Germline V gives CDR1 SGHND, CDR2 FRSKSL.

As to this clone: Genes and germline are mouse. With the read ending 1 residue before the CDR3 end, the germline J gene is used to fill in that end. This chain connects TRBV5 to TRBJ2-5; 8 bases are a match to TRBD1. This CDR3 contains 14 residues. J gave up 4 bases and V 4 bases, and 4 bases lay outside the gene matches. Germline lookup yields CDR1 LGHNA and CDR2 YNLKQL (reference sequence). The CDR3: CASSPVTGEDTQYF. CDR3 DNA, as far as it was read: TGTGCCAGCAGCCCAGTGACAGGGGAAGACACCCAGTAC.

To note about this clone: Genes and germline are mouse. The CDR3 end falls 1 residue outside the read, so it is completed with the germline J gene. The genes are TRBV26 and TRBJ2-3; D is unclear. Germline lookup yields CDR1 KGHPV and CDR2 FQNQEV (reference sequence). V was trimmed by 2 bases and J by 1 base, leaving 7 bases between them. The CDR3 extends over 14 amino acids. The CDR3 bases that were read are TGTGCCAGCAGTCTGGGGCGCGGTGCAGAAACGCTGTAT. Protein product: CASSLGRGAETLY. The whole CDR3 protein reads CASSLGRGAETLYF.

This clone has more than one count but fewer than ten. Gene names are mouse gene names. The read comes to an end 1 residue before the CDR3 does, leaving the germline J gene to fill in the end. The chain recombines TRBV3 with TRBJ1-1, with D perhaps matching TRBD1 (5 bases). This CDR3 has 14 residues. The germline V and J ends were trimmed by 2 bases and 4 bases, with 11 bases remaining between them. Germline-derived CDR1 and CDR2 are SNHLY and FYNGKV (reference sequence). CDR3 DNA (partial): TGTGCCAGCAGCTTAAGCAGGGAGGGCACAGAAGTCTTC. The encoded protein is CASSLSREGTEVF. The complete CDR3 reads CASSLSREGTEVFF. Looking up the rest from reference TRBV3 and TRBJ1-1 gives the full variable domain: GPKVLQIPSHQIIDMGQMVTLNCDPVSNHLYFYWYKQILGQQMEFLVNFYNGKVMEKSKLFKDQFSVERPDGSYFTLKIQPTALEDSAVYFCASSLSREGTEVFFGKGTRLTVV.